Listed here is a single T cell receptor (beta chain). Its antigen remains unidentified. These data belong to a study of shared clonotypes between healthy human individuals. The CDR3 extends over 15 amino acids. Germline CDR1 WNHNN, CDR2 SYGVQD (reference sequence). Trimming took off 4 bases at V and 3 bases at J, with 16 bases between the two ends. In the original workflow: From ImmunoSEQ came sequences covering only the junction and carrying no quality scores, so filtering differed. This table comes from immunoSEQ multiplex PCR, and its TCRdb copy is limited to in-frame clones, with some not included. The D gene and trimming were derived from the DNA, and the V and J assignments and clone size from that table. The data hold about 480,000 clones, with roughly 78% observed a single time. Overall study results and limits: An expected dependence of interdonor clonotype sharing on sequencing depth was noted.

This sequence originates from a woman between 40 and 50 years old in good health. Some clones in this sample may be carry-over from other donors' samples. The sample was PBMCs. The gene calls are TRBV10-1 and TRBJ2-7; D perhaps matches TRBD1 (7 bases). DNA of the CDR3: TGCGCCAGCAGTGGGACAGGAGGGGCTTTCTACGAGCAGTACTTC. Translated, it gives CASSGTGGAFYEQYF.